The clone carrying this T cell receptor beta chain was recorded many times. Its antigen is not identified. V dropped 4 bases and J dropped 3 bases, with 15 bases sitting between them. Germline values: CDR1 DFQATT, CDR2 SNEGSKA (reference sequence). This CDR3 comprises 14 residues. Ophthalmopathy patients showed a Clinical Activity Score of at least 3, NOSPECS grade of at least 4 and duration under 3 months. The source of the PBMCs was over 8.5 ml of fresh peripheral blood. This sample was taken from a study of T cells in Graves' hyperthyroidism and ophthalmopathy. On the study more broadly: Peripheral blood was acquired at first diagnosis, ahead of any therapy whatsoever. Broader study findings: Among clonotypes expanded in thyroid above 0.001, most were also found in blood.

TCR beta CDR3 regions were amplified from RNA. The study used the HTBI primer set for a first-round RT-PCR of the TCR CDR3. One entry per CDR3 protein results from TCRdb running MiXCR on the multiplex PCR reads. In the table there are 640,000 or so distinct CDR3 sequences, about 14% of which are singletons. The source material was blood. The sequence came from a woman younger than 35 with Graves' ophthalmopathy. This chain connects TRBV20-1 to TRBJ2-5; D is perhaps TRBD1 (6 bases). The CDR3 sequence: CSAIWTAGKETQYF. The CDR3 DNA reads TGCAGTGCTATCTGGACAGCTGGAAAAGAGACCCAGTACTTC.